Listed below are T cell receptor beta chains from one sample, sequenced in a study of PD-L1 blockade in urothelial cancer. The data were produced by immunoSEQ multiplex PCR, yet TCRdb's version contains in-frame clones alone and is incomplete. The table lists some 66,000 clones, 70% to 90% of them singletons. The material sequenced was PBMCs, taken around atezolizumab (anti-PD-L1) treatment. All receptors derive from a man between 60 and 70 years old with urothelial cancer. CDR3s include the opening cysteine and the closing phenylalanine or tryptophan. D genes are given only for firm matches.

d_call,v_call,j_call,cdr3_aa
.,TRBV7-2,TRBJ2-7,CASSSQGGLYEQYF
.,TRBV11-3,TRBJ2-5,CASSLGGGRGQETQYF
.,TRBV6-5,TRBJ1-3,CASSSVHSGNTIYF
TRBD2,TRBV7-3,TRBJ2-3,CASSSGTSGGPGLDTQYF
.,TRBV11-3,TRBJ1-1,CASSLRRGSVMNTEAFF
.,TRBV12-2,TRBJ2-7,CASRSDGENYEQYF
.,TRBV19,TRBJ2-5,CASARTRQETQYF
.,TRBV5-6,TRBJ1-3,CASSSRAGNTIYF
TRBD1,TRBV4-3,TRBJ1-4,CASSLRTGDEKLFF
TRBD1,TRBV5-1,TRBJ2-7,CASSLAGEDRSSYEQYF
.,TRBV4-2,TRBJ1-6,CASSQDWNRNHSPLHF
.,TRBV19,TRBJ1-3,CASLNRAGGNTIYF
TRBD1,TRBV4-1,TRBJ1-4,CASSQLGGQAPRELFF
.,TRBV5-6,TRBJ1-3,CASSEGVTGNTIYF
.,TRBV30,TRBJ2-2,CAWEAPGELFF
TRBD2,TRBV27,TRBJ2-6,CAIGTSGGTGANVLTF
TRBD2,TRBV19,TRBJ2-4,CASSIGGGARAKNIQYF
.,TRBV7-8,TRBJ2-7,CASSLIGTQRREREQYF
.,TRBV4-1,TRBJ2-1,CASSQENRENEQFF
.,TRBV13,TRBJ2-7,CASSQPGLPSYEQYF
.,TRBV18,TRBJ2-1,CASSPPGSSYNEQFF
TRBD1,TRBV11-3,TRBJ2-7,CASSLDGQGAGEQYF
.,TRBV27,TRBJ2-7,CASSVGLMSSYEQYF
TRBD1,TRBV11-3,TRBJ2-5,CASSLGSAGGQETQYF
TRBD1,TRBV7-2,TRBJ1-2,CASSFTGGRLANYGYTF
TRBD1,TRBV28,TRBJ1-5,CASSPTDRDTQPQHF
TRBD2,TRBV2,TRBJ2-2,CASNSGGGSSGELFF
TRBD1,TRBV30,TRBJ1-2,CTLSSGGSHYGYTF
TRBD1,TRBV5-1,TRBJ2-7,CASSSGQGLSYEQYF
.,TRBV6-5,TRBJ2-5,CASSLRRDNQETQYF
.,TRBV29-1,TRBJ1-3,CSGATSGNTIYF
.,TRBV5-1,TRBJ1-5,CASSPGGSSNQPQHF
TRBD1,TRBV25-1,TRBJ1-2,CASRGTENYGYTF
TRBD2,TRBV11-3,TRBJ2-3,CASSFRSGDTDTQYF
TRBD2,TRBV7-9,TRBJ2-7,CASSLGTSGYYEQYF
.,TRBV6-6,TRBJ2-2,CASGVIGTGELFF
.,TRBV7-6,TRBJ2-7,CASSSSRAGTSYEQYF
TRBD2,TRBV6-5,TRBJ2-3,CASSYLAGDTQYF
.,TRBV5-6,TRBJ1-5,CASSHQRGHSNQPQHF
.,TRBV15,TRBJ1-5,CATSREWGSSQPQHF
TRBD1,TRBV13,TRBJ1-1,CASSLGLPGQGITEAFF
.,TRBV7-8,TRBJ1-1,CASSLNRNTEAFF
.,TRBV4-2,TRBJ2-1,CASSQGAGLPSRYNEQFF
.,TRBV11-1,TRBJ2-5,CASSPDGEETQYF
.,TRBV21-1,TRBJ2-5,CASLASGMYQETQYF
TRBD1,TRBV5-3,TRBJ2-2,CARSLSDQDRGNTGELFF